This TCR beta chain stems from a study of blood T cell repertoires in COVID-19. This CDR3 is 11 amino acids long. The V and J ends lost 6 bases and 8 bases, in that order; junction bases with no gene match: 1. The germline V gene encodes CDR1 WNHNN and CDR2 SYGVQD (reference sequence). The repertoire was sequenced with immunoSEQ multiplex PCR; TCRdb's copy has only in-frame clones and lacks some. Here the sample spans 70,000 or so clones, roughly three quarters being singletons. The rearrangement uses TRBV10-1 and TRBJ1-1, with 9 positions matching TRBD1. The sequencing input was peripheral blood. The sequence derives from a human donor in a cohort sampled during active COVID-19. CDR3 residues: CASRGQGEAFF. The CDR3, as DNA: TGCGCCAGCAGGGGACAGGGCGAAGCTTTCTTT.